A single T cell receptor beta chain is shown here with its context. The antigen remains unidentified. The sample comes from a study of shared clonotypes between healthy human individuals. General study results and limits: Sampling involved blood alone; tissue repertoires likely differ.

Only CD45RO-negative cells positively selected for CCR7 counted as naive CD8 cells, so terminally differentiated effector memory CD45RA+ cells were excluded. There are 15 residues in the CDR3. The germline V gene has CDR1 SGHAT and CDR2 FQNNGV. V was clipped by 0 bases and J by 0 bases, with 6 bases between them. Per sorted-subset replicate PCR, input was 200 to 250 ng DNA, representing tens of thousands of T cell genomes. Per the authors' pipeline: Owing to the provision of junction-only sequences devoid of quality scores by immunoSEQ, filtering differed. Measured with immunoSEQ multiplex PCR; TCRdb has only the in-frame clones, and not every one. The V and J calls and the clone size are those of that table, but D and trimming were determined from the DNA. The sample consists of about 820,000 clones, almost 95% of them appearing once.

The sequence was obtained from a man under 40 in good health. The V gene is TRBV11-2, the J gene TRBJ1-5; D call uncertain. The sequencing sample was made of naive CD8+ T cells sorted from blood. CDR3 residues: CASSLEISSNQPQHF. CDR3 sequence (DNA): TGTGCCAGCAGCTTAGAAATAAGTAGCAATCAGCCCCAGCATTTT.